This T cell receptor (beta chain) was captured in a study of CXCR3-negative and CXCR3-positive naive CD8 T cells. Study-level findings and limits: Memory CD8+ cells showed much lower diversity, while both naive subsets displayed comparably high diversity. Against CXCR3-negative naive cells, CXCR3-positive naive cells showed more hydrophobic TRB CDR3s.

Measured by frequency, this clonotype is medium-sized (0.01 to 0.1%). Its specificity is unknown. The TRB libraries of cDNA were built by UMI-labeled 5' RACE. No DNA is given; TCRdb re-called the 5' RACE reads and lists each CDR3 protein once. The sample totals 6,000 or so distinct CDR3 sequences. CDR1 is SGHRS, CDR2 YFSETQ, per germline. The CDR3 consists of 17 residues. Every individual CD8+ T cell subset underwent sorting in triplicate at around 300,000 cells apiece. Naive CD8+ T cells were CD45RO-CCR7+CD27+CD95-. This receptor was obtained from a human donor in good health. Some clones in this sample may be carry-over from other donors' samples. The sequenced material came from naive CXCR3- CD8+ T cells from blood. The subset here: CD45RO-CCR7+CD27+CD95- naive CD8+ T cells lacking CXCR3 (TNR3-). V gene TRBV5-1 combines with J gene TRBJ2-3; there is no DNA to check the TCRdb D call of TRBD2. This chain's CDR3 is CASSPVPSEASTDTQYF.